The clone carrying this T cell receptor (beta chain) was counted between two and nine times. Its antigen is currently unknown. The sequenced template was cDNA made from the entire isolated RNA. Samples of naive, central memory and regulatory T cells yielded a mean of approximately 3.7 million reads. The data were produced by immunoSEQ multiplex PCR, yet TCRdb's version contains in-frame clones alone and is incomplete. The sample lists 500,000 to 700,000 clones; 15% to 19% were seen once. Per germline, CDR1 GTSNPN and CDR2 SVGIG (reference sequence). There are 12 residues in the CDR3. The V end was cut by 5 bases, the J end by 6 bases, with 8 bases between. This sample was included in a study of beta chain features in type 1 diabetes. Study in general: Healthy donors and patients showed comparable age, gender and cell yields. Notes on the study in general: Equally in patients and controls, shorter templates might have been favored by PCR. Significant though moderate, a shortening of TCRB CDR3s appeared in all four CD4+ subsets of Type 1 diabetes patients.

The sample was naive CD4+ T cells from blood. The V gene is TRBV30, the J gene TRBJ1-6; D ambiguous. This TCR was sampled from a man aged 18 to 35 in good health. In DNA, the CDR3 is TGTGCCTGGTCCCCACTTAATTCACCCCTCCACTTT. Translated, it gives CAWSPLNSPLHF.